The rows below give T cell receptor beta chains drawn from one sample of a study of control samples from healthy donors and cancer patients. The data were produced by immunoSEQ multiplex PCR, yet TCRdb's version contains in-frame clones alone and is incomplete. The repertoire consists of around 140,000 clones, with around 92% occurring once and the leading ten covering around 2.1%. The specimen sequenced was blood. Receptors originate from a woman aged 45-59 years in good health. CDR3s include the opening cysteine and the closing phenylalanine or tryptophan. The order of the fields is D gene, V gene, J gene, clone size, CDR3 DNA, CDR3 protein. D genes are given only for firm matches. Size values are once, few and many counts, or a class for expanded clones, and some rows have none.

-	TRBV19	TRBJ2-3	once	TGTGCCAGTAGTCCCATCGGGTCCACAGATACGCAGTATTTT	CASSPIGSTDTQYF
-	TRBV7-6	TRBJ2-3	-	TGTGCCAGCAGCGCGACCGGGAGCACAGATACGCAGTATTTT	CASSATGSTDTQYF
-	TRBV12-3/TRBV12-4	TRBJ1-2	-	TGTGCCAGCAGTCAAAGCAACTATGGCTACACCTTC	CASSQSNYGYTF
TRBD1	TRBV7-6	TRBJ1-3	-	TGTGCCAGCAGCTTAGGACAGGGCCCTGGAAACACCATATATTTT	CASSLGQGPGNTIYF
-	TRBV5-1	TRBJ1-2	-	TGCGCCAGCAGCACCTCTCACAGGGACTATGGCTACACCTTC	CASSTSHRDYGYTF
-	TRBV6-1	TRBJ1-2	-	TGTGCCAGCAGTGAAGGGAGCTATGGCTACACCTTC	CASSEGSYGYTF
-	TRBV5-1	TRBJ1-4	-	TGCGCCAGCAGCCTACAACCCCGGGGGGACAATGAAAAACTGTTTTTT	CASSLQPRGDNEKLFF
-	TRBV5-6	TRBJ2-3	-	TGTGCCAGCAGCTTGGGGCGGGGTGGCACAGATACGCAGTATTTT	CASSLGRGGTDTQYF
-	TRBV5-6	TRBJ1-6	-	TGTGCCAGCAGCATCTTAACAGGCAGCTCCTATAATTCACCCCTCCACTTT	CASSILTGSSYNSPLHF
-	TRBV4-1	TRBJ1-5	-	TGCGCCAGCAGTCAAACACAGGGCAAGTATCAGCCCCAGCATTTT	CASSQTQGKYQPQHF
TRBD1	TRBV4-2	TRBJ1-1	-	TGTGCCAGCAGCCAGGGTATGGACAGGGCTTACACTGAAGCTTTCTTT	CASSQGMDRAYTEAFF
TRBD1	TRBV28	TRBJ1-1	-	TGTGCCAGCAGTTTTTCAGGGGGCTTCACTGAAGCTTTCTTT	CASSFSGGFTEAFF
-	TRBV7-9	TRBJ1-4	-	TGTGCCAGCAGCTTTGGAGGATTGGGGTCTGCTAATGAAAAACTGTTTTTT	CASSFGGLGSANEKLFF
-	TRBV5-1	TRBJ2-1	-	TGCGCCAGCAGCTTGGTCGGGCGGAATGCTCTATACAATGAGCAGTTCTTC	CASSLVGRNALYNEQFF
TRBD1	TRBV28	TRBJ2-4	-	TGTGCCAGCAGCCAGGGAGGACAGGGATACATTCAGTACTTC	CASSQGGQGYIQYF
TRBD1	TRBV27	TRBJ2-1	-	TGTGCCAGCAGTCAGGGGGCGTTGGTCAATGAGCAGTTCTTC	CASSQGALVNEQFF
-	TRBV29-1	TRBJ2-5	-	TGCAGCGAGCCCCACCGGCCAGGTCGGGAGACCCAGTACTTC	CSEPHRPGRETQYF
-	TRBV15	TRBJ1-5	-	TGTGCCACCAGCAGAGACAGGTCAGGACAGCCCCAGCATTTT	CATSRDRSGQPQHF
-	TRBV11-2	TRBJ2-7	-	TGTGCCAGCAGCTTAGATCAGGGTTACGAGCAGTACTTC	CASSLDQGYEQYF
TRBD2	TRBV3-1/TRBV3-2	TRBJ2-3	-	TGTGCCAGCAGCCATGCTAGCGGCCGACTCACTTCCACAGATACGCAGTATTTT	CASSHASGRLTSTDTQYF
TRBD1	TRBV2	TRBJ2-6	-	TGTGCCAGCAGCACGACAGGGATGGGGGCCAACGTCCTGACTTTC	CASSTTGMGANVLTF
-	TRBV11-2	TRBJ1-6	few	TGTGCCAGCAGCTTAGCCGGGGGGGGGCTTAATTCACCCCTCCACTTT	CASSLAGGGLNSPLHF
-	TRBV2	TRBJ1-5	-	TGTGCCAGCACCTCTGGGGGAATGAGCAATCAGCCCCAGCATTTT	CASTSGGMSNQPQHF
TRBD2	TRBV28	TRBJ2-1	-	TGTGCCAGCATTTTAGGACTAGCGGGAATAAATGAGCAGTTCTTC	CASILGLAGINEQFF
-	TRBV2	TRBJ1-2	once	TGTGCCAGCAGTCAAGGACAGCATGGCTACACCTTC	CASSQGQHGYTF
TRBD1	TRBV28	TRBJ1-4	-	TGTGCCAGCAGTCCACATCAGGGGGCAGGGGAAAAACTGTTTTTT	CASSPHQGAGEKLFF
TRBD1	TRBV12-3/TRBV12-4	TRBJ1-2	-	TGTGCCAGCAGTCCTGGACAGGGGAGGGGCTACACCTTC	CASSPGQGRGYTF
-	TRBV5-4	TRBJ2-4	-	TGTGCCAGCAACGCAGACGGGGTTCAGGGGGCCAAAAACATTCAGTACTTC	CASNADGVQGAKNIQYF
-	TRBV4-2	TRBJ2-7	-	TGTGCCAGCAGCCAAGCTCCGGGGGAGAGCTACGAGCAGTACTTC	CASSQAPGESYEQYF
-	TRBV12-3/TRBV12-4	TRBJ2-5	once	TGTGCCAGCAGTTCTGCCCCCGGGCAGACCCAGTACTTC	CASSSAPGQTQYF
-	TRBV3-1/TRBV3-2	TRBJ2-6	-	TGTGCCAGCAGCCAAGATGAGGGATGGGGGGCCAACGTCCTGACTTTC	CASSQDEGWGANVLTF
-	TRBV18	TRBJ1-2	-	TGTGCCAGCGACCGGGCGGACGTTGACTATGGCTACACCTTC	CASDRADVDYGYTF
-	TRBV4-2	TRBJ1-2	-	TGTGCCAGCAGCCAACCCCGGGCCAGCTATGGCTACACCTTC	CASSQPRASYGYTF
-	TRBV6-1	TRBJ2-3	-	TGTGCCAGCAGTGAAAGTGGGGGGCCCACAGATACGCAGTATTTT	CASSESGGPTDTQYF
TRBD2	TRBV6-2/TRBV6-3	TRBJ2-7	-	TGTGCCAGCAGCCGACCAGCTAGCGGCTCCTACGAGCAGTACTTC	CASSRPASGSYEQYF
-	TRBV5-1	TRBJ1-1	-	TGCGCCAGCAGCGAACCAATCAGGGGACGCACTCGCACTGAAGCTTTCTTT	CASSEPIRGRTRTEAFF
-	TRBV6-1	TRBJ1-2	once	TGTGCCAGCAGTGAAGGGAGGAACTATGGCTACACCTTC	CASSEGRNYGYTF
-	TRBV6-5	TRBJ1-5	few	TGTGCCAGCCGCCAGGGCGTTTATAGCAATCAGCCCCAGCATTTT	CASRQGVYSNQPQHF
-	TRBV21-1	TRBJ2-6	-	TGTGCCAGCGTCGGTGGAGGACAGGGGGACTCTGGGGCCAACGTCCTGACTTTC	CASVGGGQGDSGANVLTF
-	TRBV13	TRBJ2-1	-	TGTGCCAGCAGCTTAGTTGGGGCTGGCTCCTACAATGAGCAGTTCTTC	CASSLVGAGSYNEQFF
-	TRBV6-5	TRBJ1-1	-	TGTGCCAGCAGTTACAGGGCTCGTCGGCTGAACACTGAAGCTTTCTTT	CASSYRARRLNTEAFF
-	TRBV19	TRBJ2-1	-	TGTGCCAGTACCGGATTGGGTGGAATTAGGGACAATGAGCAGTTCTTC	CASTGLGGIRDNEQFF
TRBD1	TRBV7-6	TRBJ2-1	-	TGTGCCAGCAGCTGGCCGCAGGGGGCGACCTACAATGAGCAGTTCTTC	CASSWPQGATYNEQFF
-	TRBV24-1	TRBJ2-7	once	TGTGCCACCAGTGATTTGACCCGTTACGAGCAGTACTTC	CATSDLTRYEQYF
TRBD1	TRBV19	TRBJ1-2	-	TGTGCCAGTAGTCAGGGGGCTGGTGGCTACACCTTC	CASSQGAGGYTF
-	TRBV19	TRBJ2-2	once	TGTGCCAGTAGTATGGCGAGAGACAGTACCCCGGGGGAGCTGTTTTTT	CASSMARDSTPGELFF
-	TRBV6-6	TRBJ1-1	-	TGTGCCAGCAGAATGGAAAACACTGAAGCTTTCTTT	CASRMENTEAFF
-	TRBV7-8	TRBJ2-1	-	TGTGCCAGCAGCTTAATGCGGGCGAATGAGCAGTTCTTC	CASSLMRANEQFF
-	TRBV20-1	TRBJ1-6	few	TGCAGTGCTGGGGCTAATTCACCCCTCCACTTT	CSAGANSPLHF
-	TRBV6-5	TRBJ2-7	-	TGTGCCAGCGACCCGGGACATACCTCCTACGAGCAGTACTTC	CASDPGHTSYEQYF
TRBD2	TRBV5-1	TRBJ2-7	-	TGCGCCAGCAGCTTCATAGCGGGAAACTCCTACGAGCAGTACTTC	CASSFIAGNSYEQYF
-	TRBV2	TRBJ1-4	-	TGTGCCAGCAGTGAAGCGGGGGTCACTAATGAAAAACTGTTTTTT	CASSEAGVTNEKLFF
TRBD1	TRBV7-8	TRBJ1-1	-	TGTGCCAGCAGCTTCCGGACAGGAGAGATTAGCGCTTTCTTT	CASSFRTGEISAFF